The next 18 T cell receptor beta chains were all read from a single sample in a study of blood T cells in healthy people across ages. Through a sample-barcoded 5' primer and a J-beta primer mix, a second PCR was run for roughly 7 to 11 cycles. TCRdb processed the 5' RACE reads anew with MiXCR; each CDR3 protein has one entry. The repertoire holds 500,000 to 650,000 distinct CDR3 sequences, with approximately 26% as singletons. In addition, the sample was reused for a study of T cells of mothers and their children.

Input material: blood. These receptor sequences come from a boy aged 2 to 10 in good health.

The chain employs TRBV30 and TRBJ2-2; no definite D call. This CDR3 spans 13 amino acids. The germline gives CDR1 GTSNPN, CDR2 SVGIG (reference sequence). The germline V and J ends were trimmed by 3 bases and 4 bases, with 9 bases remaining between them. CDR3 in DNA: TGTGCCTGGAGCCCCTTGGGCACCGGGGAGCTGTTTTTT. The encoded protein is CAWSPLGTGELFF. The full variable domain, in which reference TRBV30 and TRBJ2-2 provide the parts outside the CDR3, is SQTIHQWPATLVQPVGSPLSLECTVEGTSNPNLYWYRQAAGRGLQLLFYSVGIGQISSEVPQNLSASRPQDRQFILSSKKLLLSDSGFYLCAWSPLGTGELFFGEGSRLTVL.

The chain links TRBV9 to TRBJ1-1, with unresolved D. This CDR3 has 13 residues. V was cut by 3 bases and J by 1 base, with 7 bases left in between. CDR1 and CDR2 (germline): SGDLS, YYNGEE. The CDR3, as DNA: TGTGCCAGCAGCGGGGAGCCGAACACTGAAGCTTTCTTT. It encodes CASSGEPNTEAFF.

This clonotype was observed a handful of times. The V call is TRBV7-2, the J call TRBJ1-1, with TRBD1 matching over 7 bases. CDR3 size: 15 residues. The V and J ends lost 1 base and 5 bases, in that order; junction bases with no gene match: 7. The germline V gene has CDR1 SGHTA and CDR2 FQGNSA. The CDR3 spells CASSLDGYRGTEAFF. The DNA of the CDR3 is TGTGCCAGCAGCTTAGATGGGTACAGGGGAACTGAAGCTTTCTTT.

This chain links TRBV13 with TRBJ2-5; 7 bases are a match to TRBD1. Trimming took 3 bases from V and 1 from J; bases not matched to a gene: 5. This CDR3 spans 15 amino acids. Germline V gene sequence: CDR1 PRHDT, CDR2 FYEKMQ (reference sequence). The CDR3 DNA reads as TGTGCCAGCAGCTTGATCGGGACAGTCCAAGAGACCCAGTACTTC. This sequence encodes CASSLIGTVQETQYF.

This sequence joins TRBV15 and TRBJ1-2; D is possibly TRBD1 (6 bases). The length of the CDR3 is 13 residues. V lost 7 bases to trimming and J lost 6 bases, with 15 bases between them. The germline gives CDR1 LNHNV, CDR2 YYDKDF (reference sequence). The CDR3 coding sequence is TGTGCCACCACAACGGGGGGCGCGGATGGCTACACCTTC. It specifies CATTTGGADGYTF.

There are a few counts of this clonotype. The gene calls are TRBV12-3 or TRBV12-4 and TRBJ2-4; D is unresolved. The CDR3 consists of 12 residues. Trimming stripped 1 base from V and 8 bases from J, with 6 bases between. CDR3 nucleotide sequence: TGTGCCAGCAGTTTAGGGGTTGACATTCAGTACTTC. The encoded protein is CASSLGVDIQYF.

Only a few counts were recorded for this clonotype. The junction differs from germline at one of its ends, possibly a read error. The CDR3 DNA is TGTGCCTGCAGACCGAACAGGGGGCGGTACGAGCAGTACTTC. Translation: CACRPNRGRYEQYF. This chain links TRBV11-2 with TRBJ2-7, with 9 bases matching TRBD1. Germline values: CDR1 SGHAT, CDR2 FQNNGV. This CDR3 is 14 amino acids long.

This clonotype was seen many times. J is TRBJ1-2 and V is TRBV11-2; D remains ambiguous. Germline CDR1 reads SGHAT; CDR2 reads FQNNGV. V was trimmed by 5 bases and J by 0 bases, leaving 13 bases between them. The CDR3 consists of 15 residues. This CDR3 reads CASSLTDWTNYGYTF. The CDR3, as DNA: TGTGCCAGCAGCCTCACCGACTGGACTAACTATGGCTACACCTTC. Drawing the rest from reference TRBV11-2 and TRBJ1-2, the complete variable domain is EAGVAQSPRYKIIEKRQSVAFWCNPISGHATLYWYQQILGQGPKLLIQFQNNGVVDDSQLPKDRFSAERLKGVDSTLKIQPAKLEDSAVYLCASSLTDWTNYGYTFGSGTRLTVV.

This clonotype was seen more than once but under ten times. J is TRBJ2-1 and V is TRBV19, with 11 bases fitting TRBD2. The V and J ends lost 6 bases and 0 bases, in that order; junction bases with no gene match: 4. The CDR3 contains 16 residues. In germline, CDR1 is LNHDA, CDR2 SQIVND (reference sequence). The CDR3 coding sequence is TGTGCCAGTAGGGCTAGCGGGGGGAGCTCCTACAATGAGCAGTTCTTC. Residues: CASRASGGSSYNEQFF.

This clonotype has just a few counts. The chain is built from TRBV5-1 and TRBJ1-2; D may be TRBD1 (6 bases). Trimming shortened V by 1 base and J by 4 bases, and 8 bases separated the two germline ends. This CDR3 is built from 13 residues. CDR1 is SGHRS and CDR2 is YFSETQ in the germline V gene. The chain's CDR3 is CASSLMGAYGYTF. CDR3 bases: TGCGCCAGCAGCTTGATGGGGGCCTATGGCTACACCTTC.

This clonotype showed up just a few times. This chain connects TRBV29-1 to TRBJ1-1, with D maybe TRBD1 (5 bases). Trimming removed 7 bases at V and 0 bases at J, with 12 bases between. The CDR3 has 13 amino acids. Germline V gives CDR1 SQVTM, CDR2 ANQGSEA. In nucleotides, the CDR3 is TGCAGCGCCGCGGGACGGATGAACACTGAAGCTTTCTTT. Protein sequence: CSAAGRMNTEAFF.

The rearrangement uses TRBV7-9 and TRBJ1-1; no definite D call. Trimming removed 5 bases from V and 2 bases from J, with 12 bases in between. The germline V gene encodes CDR1 SEHNR and CDR2 FQNEAQ (reference sequence). The CDR3 loop spans 14 amino acids. In DNA, the CDR3 is TGTGCCAGCAGCCCGCCGGGAGTTAACACTGAAGCTTTCTTT. Translating gives CASSPPGVNTEAFF.

This sequence joins TRBV3-1 and TRBJ2-3; unclear D gene. The length of the CDR3 is 13 residues. Trimming removed 8 bases at V and 1 base at J, with 10 bases between. The germline CDR1 and CDR2 sequences are LGHDT and YNNKEL (reference sequence). The CDR3 spells CASSDFGTDTQYF. In DNA, the CDR3 is TGTGCCAGCTCGGATTTTGGCACAGATACGCAGTATTTT.

This chain links TRBV29-1 with TRBJ1-3, with no clear D. The CDR3 is made up of 12 amino acids. Germline loops: CDR1 SQVTM, CDR2 ANQGSEA. The V end was cut by 6 bases, the J end by 2 bases, with 8 bases between. CDR3 bases: TGCAGCGTGTCAGTTCCTGGAAACACCATATATTTT. Amino acids: CSVSVPGNTIYF.

The V call is TRBV20-1, the J call TRBJ2-5; tentative D call: TRBD1 (6 bases). The CDR3 runs to 13 residues. Trimming removed 3 bases from V and 5 bases from J, with 13 bases in between. Germline CDR1 DFQATT, CDR2 SNEGSKA (reference sequence). Written as DNA, the CDR3 is TGCAGTGCTAGGGGCCCAGGGGTTGAGACCCAGTACTTC. It is translated as CSARGPGVETQYF.

This clonotype was observed a handful of times. The rearrangement uses TRBV9 and TRBJ2-1, with 14 bases aligning to TRBD2. With V trimmed by 3 bases and J by 8 bases, 7 bases remained unmatched. CDR3 length: 16 residues. Germline values: CDR1 SGDLS, CDR2 YYNGEE. The CDR3 bases are TGTGCCAGCAGCGAGGGGACTAGCGGGAGCCTGTATGAGCAGTTCTTC. Amino acids: CASSEGTSGSLYEQFF.

The rearrangement links TRBV6-6 to TRBJ1-4, with TRBD1 identical over 8 bases. V shed 8 bases, J shed 5 bases, and the junction held 10 bases outside the gene matches. CDR3 length: 15 residues. Germline V gene data show CDR1 as MNHNY and CDR2 as SVGAGI (reference sequence). The DNA of the CDR3 is TGTGCCAGCGGTCGTACAGGGGGAACGAATGAAAAACTGTTTTTT. This sequence encodes CASGRTGGTNEKLFF.

This chain connects TRBV27 to TRBJ2-1; a weak D match, TRBD2 (7 bases). The DNA end lines up better with TRBJ2-7; the J call may be wrong. Germline CDR1 is MNHEY and CDR2 is SMNVEV (reference sequence). The length of the CDR3 is 13 residues. The CDR3 bases are TGTGCCAGCAGTTCTCACAGGGAGGGCGAGCAGTACTTC. This gives the protein CASSSHREGEQYF.